Listed here are 14 T cell receptor beta chains from one sample, sequenced in a study of early T cells in non-severe SARS-CoV-2 infection. MiXCR, run by TCRdb on the 5' RACE reads, gives a single entry per CDR3 protein. The sample has 80,000 or so distinct CDR3 sequences, around a sixth seen once. Sequences were obtained from whole blood. The receptors were gathered from an adult who was a healthcare worker with PCR-confirmed SARS-CoV-2 infection or an uninfected control (not recorded which).

This clonotype was observed at least ten times. The chain couples TRBV7-8 to TRBJ2-1, with a possible D match to TRBD2 (5 bases). There are 13 residues in the CDR3. V lost 5 bases to trimming and J lost 14 bases, with 19 bases between them. Germline V CDR1 and CDR2: SGHVS, FQNEAQ. In nucleotides, the CDR3 is TGTGCCAGCAGCAGAGAGGGTTCTGGCTGGAAGTTCTTC. Its translation: CASSREGSGWKFF.

This clonotype was seen many times. The chain is built from TRBV18 and TRBJ1-5; perhaps TRBD1 as D (5 bases). Trimming cost V 2 bases and J 6 bases, with 17 bases left between them. The CDR3 length is 16 residues. The germline gives CDR1 KGHSH, CDR2 LQKENI. The CDR3 loop reads CASSPVSPRAGQPQHF. For the CDR3, the DNA is TGTGCCAGCTCACCAGTTTCACCCAGGGCCGGTCAGCCCCAGCATTTT.

The genes are TRBV29-1 and TRBJ2-6, with 7 bases identical to TRBD1. V trimming: 5 bases; J trimming: 1 base; junction bases outside the gene matches: 2. CDR1 is SQVTM, CDR2 ANQGSEA, per germline. This CDR3 is built from 14 residues. CDR3: CSVTGESGANVLTF. The CDR3 DNA sequence: TGCAGCGTTACAGGGGAGTCTGGGGCCAACGTCCTGACTTTC. Using reference TRBV29-1 and TRBJ2-6 for the parts outside the CDR3, the full variable domain is SAVISQKPSRDICQRGTSLTIQCQVDSQVTMMFWYRQQPGQSLTLIATANQGSEATYESGFVIDKFPISRPNLTFSTLTVSNMSPEDSSIYLCSVTGESGANVLTFGAGSRLTVL.

The chain uses TRBV29-1 and TRBJ2-2, with D perhaps given as TRBD1 or TRBD2 (6 bases each). The V end was cut by 8 bases, the J end by 5 bases, with 21 bases between. Germline CDR1 and CDR2: SQVTM and ANQGSEA. This CDR3 comprises 15 residues. The CDR3 loop is CSIGGGRAGTGELFF. CDR3 bases: TGCAGCATCGGAGGGGGGCGCGCGGGAACCGGGGAGCTGTTTTTT.

This clonotype was detected a few times. J is TRBJ1-1 and V is TRBV18; possible D gene TRBD1, 6 bases. In germline, CDR1 is KGHSH, CDR2 LQKENI. This CDR3 is 16 amino acids long. V was trimmed by 1 base and J by 5 bases, leaving 17 bases between them. The CDR3 here is CASSPQEGELKTEAFF. For the CDR3, the DNA is TGTGCCAGCTCACCACAGGAGGGGGAGCTTAAAACTGAAGCTTTCTTT.

This clonotype was counted at least ten times. At one boundary the junction diverges from the germline segment, which might be a read error. The V gene is TRBV10-1, the J gene TRBJ1-6; the D is unclear. The germline gives CDR1 WNHNN, CDR2 SYGVQD (reference sequence). The CDR3 has 13 amino acids. The CDR3 DNA reads TGCGCCAGCAGTGAGCAACCACTTTCGCCCCTCCATTTT. Residues: CASSEQPLSPLHF.

The chain employs TRBV7-3 and TRBJ2-2; D possibly corresponds to TRBD1 (5 bases). This CDR3 contains 20 residues. The V gene lost 5 bases and the J gene lost 2 bases, with 27 bases spanning the gap. Germline V gene lookup returns CDR1 SGHTA and CDR2 FQGTGA. CDR3 DNA: TGTGCCAGCAGCCCTCGGGCCCTTAGACAGAAAGGCTTCAACACCGGGGAGCTGTTTTTT. It translates to CASSPRALRQKGFNTGELFF. Full variable domain (remainder filled in from reference TRBV7-3 and TRBJ2-2): GAGVSQTPSNKVTEKGKYVELRCDPISGHTALYWYRQSLGQGPEFLIYFQGTGAADDSGLPNDRFFAVRPEGSVSTLKIQRTERGDSAVYLCASSPRALRQKGFNTGELFFGEGSRLTVL.

This clonotype was seen at least ten times. The rearrangement joins TRBV4-1 to TRBJ1-6, with D hard to call. CDR3 length equals 13 residues. The germline gives CDR1 MGHRA, CDR2 YSYEKL. Trimming stripped 1 base from V and 9 bases from J, with 7 bases between. The CDR3 region is CASSQVYGSPLHF. CDR3 nucleotide sequence: TGCGCCAGCAGCCAAGTCTACGGTTCACCCCTCCACTTT.

This clonotype was counted at least ten times. The rearrangement links TRBV27 to TRBJ1-2; perhaps TRBD1 as D (6 bases). CDR1 is MNHEY and CDR2 is SMNVEV in the germline V gene (reference sequence). This CDR3 comprises 13 residues. V lost 3 bases and J 4 bases, leaving 9 bases between the germline ends. The CDR3 DNA sequence: TGTGCCAGCAGTTTGGGGGGCGCCTATGGCTACACCTTC. Protein product: CASSLGGAYGYTF.

The chain joins TRBV12-3 or TRBV12-4 to TRBJ1-3, with D perhaps matching TRBD1 (5 bases). This CDR3 has 15 amino acids. Between the trimmed V and J ends, which lost 7 bases and 2 bases, there was a span of 15 bases. CDR3 coding DNA: TGTGCCAGCACCACCCGGGGGGGAACTGGAAACACCATATATTTT. It codes for CASTTRGGTGNTIYF.

The chain joins TRBV12-3 or TRBV12-4 to TRBJ2-4; weak D call: TRBD1 (5 bases). The CDR3 spans 15 residues. With 7 bases removed from V and 1 base from J, the gap between germline ends came to 14 bases. This CDR3 reads CASNDRTRAKNIQYF. The CDR3 DNA reads as TGTGCCAGCAATGACAGAACCCGGGCCAAAAACATTCAGTACTTC.

This clonotype turned up a few times. The rearrangement uses TRBV11-2 and TRBJ1-1; D ambiguous. The CDR3 covers 13 residues. Trimming shortened V by 3 bases and J by 8 bases, and 13 bases separated the two germline ends. The germline V gene encodes CDR1 SGHAT and CDR2 FQNNGV. The CDR3 loop reads CASSLTTKREAFF. The DNA of the CDR3 is TGTGCCAGCAGCTTGACCACGAAGCGGGAAGCTTTCTTT.

This chain connects TRBV20-1 to TRBJ2-7; D uncertain. V was shortened by 2 bases and J by 2 bases, with 4 bases between the two germline ends. Germline values: CDR1 DFQATT, CDR2 SNEGSKA (reference sequence). The CDR3 totals 11 residues. The CDR3 here is CSARNAYEQYF. The CDR3 DNA reads as TGCAGTGCTAGAAACGCCTACGAGCAGTACTTC.

The chain joins TRBV5-4 to TRBJ2-2; 8 nucleotides match TRBD2. There are 15 residues in the CDR3. With V trimmed by 4 bases and J by 6 bases, 8 bases remained unmatched. The V gene's germline CDR1 is SGHNT and CDR2 YYREEE (reference sequence). The DNA for the CDR3 is TGTGCCAGCAGCCCCTACAGGACTAGCTCCGGGGAGCTGTTTTTT. It yields the protein CASSPYRTSSGELFF. Full variable domain (remainder filled in from reference TRBV5-4 and TRBJ2-2): ETGVTQSPTHLIKTRGQQVTLRCSSQSGHNTVSWYQQALGQGPQFIFQYYREEENGRGNFPPRFSGLQFPNYSSELNVNALELDDSALYLCASSPYRTSSGELFFGEGSRLTVL.